The 26 T cell receptor beta chains in this list originate from one sample, sequenced in a study of blood T cell repertoires in COVID-19. Using immunoSEQ multiplex PCR, the repertoire was profiled, and TCRdb retains in-frame clones only, with some absent. The sample carries over 150,000 clones, less than 80% recorded once. The sample consisted of PBMCs or T cells enriched from blood (not recorded which). These receptors came from a woman in her 70s in a cohort exposed to, infected with or recovered from COVID-19 (not recorded which).

To note about this clone: A read error may produce the germline difference seen at one junction end. The gene calls are TRBV6-2 or TRBV6-3 and TRBJ2-7, with TRBD1 identical over 11 bases. The CDR3 covers 14 residues. Germline V gene data show CDR1 as MNHEY and CDR2 as SVGEGT. CDR3 in DNA: TGTGCCAGCACCCCCGGACCAGGACAGGGGGCCCCCTGCTTC. Its protein product is CASTPGPGQGAPCF.

This clone has only a few counts. The chain employs TRBV2 and TRBJ2-7, with a possible D match to TRBD2 (6 bases). V lost 5 bases and J 6 bases, leaving 14 bases between the germline ends. Germline V gene sequence: CDR1 SNHLY, CDR2 FYNNEI. This CDR3 contains 13 residues. Here the CDR3 reads CASSRYEEGEQYF. CDR3 nucleotides: TGTGCCAGCAGTCGCTACGAGGAGGGCGAGCAGTACTTC.

This chain uses TRBV12-3 or TRBV12-4 with TRBJ1-5, with 8 bases fitting TRBD1. The CDR3 spans 13 residues. Germline trimming cut 7 bases from V and 3 bases from J; bases unmatched to any gene: 2. The CDR3 bases are TGTGCCAGCATGGGACAGGTCAATCAGCCCCAGCATTTT. This codes for CASMGQVNQPQHF.

J is TRBJ1-2 and V is TRBV12-3 or TRBV12-4; D gene unclear. This CDR3 has 13 residues. Trimming removed 4 bases at V and 5 bases at J, with 11 bases between. The CDR3 reads CASSSTDSYGYTF. The CDR3 nucleotides read TGTGCCAGCAGTTCAACGGACTCATATGGCTACACCTTC.

V usage is TRBV27 and J usage is TRBJ2-7; D is ambiguous. V gave up 0 bases and J gave up 6 bases, with 27 bases separating them. The CDR3 length is 19 residues. The germline gives CDR1 MNHEY, CDR2 SMNVEV (reference sequence). CDR3 nucleotides: TGTGCCAGCAGTTTATCCCTCGGGTCCGCACGCATCCCCGGAGCCGAGCAGTACTTC. Translated: CASSLSLGSARIPGAEQYF.

This chain links TRBV19 with TRBJ2-2; 10 bases line up with TRBD2. J lost 3 bases, V lost 5 bases, and 6 bases had no gene match. Germline CDR1 LNHDA, CDR2 SQIVND (reference sequence). The CDR3 is 16 amino acids. CDR3 region: CASSAPSGRYTGELFF. The CDR3 DNA follows: TGTGCCAGTAGTGCCCCTAGCGGGAGATACACCGGGGAGCTGTTTTTT.

The chain has TRBV7-2 and TRBJ2-1; possibly TRBD2 for D (6 bases). The germline gives CDR1 SGHTA, CDR2 FQGNSA. The V and J ends lost 5 bases and 8 bases respectively, with 7 bases between them. The CDR3 runs 11 residues. DNA of the CDR3: TGTGCCAGCAGCCGGAGGGATGAGCAGTTCTTC. Protein sequence: CASSRRDEQFF.

The chain employs TRBV5-4 and TRBJ2-2; no firm D call. Trimming removed 0 bases at V and 4 bases at J, with 10 bases between. There are 15 residues in the CDR3. The V gene's germline CDR1 is SGHNT and CDR2 YYREEE (reference sequence). CDR3 nucleotides: TGTGCCAGCAGCTTGGACCCGAGATCCACCGGGGAGCTGTTTTTT. This translates into CASSLDPRSTGELFF.

As for this clone: Since a much larger clone is just one base distant, this may be a read error. Other DNA variants within this sample encode the same CDR3. This chain joins TRBV2 and TRBJ2-7; TRBD1 aligns across 9 bases. Losses at the gene ends were 6 bases for V and 3 bases for J; bases not matched to a gene: 0. CDR1 is SNHLY and CDR2 is FYNNEI in the germline V gene. The CDR3 length is 12 residues. CDR3 DNA sequence: TGTGCCAGCAGGGACAGGGGCTACGAGCAGTACTTC. This gives the protein CASRDRGYEQYF.

V and J are TRBV5-1 and TRBJ2-2; 10 nucleotides match TRBD1. The CDR3 runs to 16 residues. Germline assignment: CDR1 SGHRS and CDR2 YFSETQ. Unmatched junction bases numbered 6, after V lost 4 bases and J lost 3 bases. CDR3 DNA: TGCGCCAGCAGCCTGACCGGGACAGGGGACACCGGGGAGCTGTTTTTT. It yields the protein CASSLTGTGDTGELFF.

The J gene is TRBJ1-1, the V gene TRBV11-1; D ambiguous. V dropped 5 bases and J dropped 7 bases, with 8 bases sitting between them. The CDR3 is made up of 11 amino acids. Germline CDR1 SGHAT, CDR2 FQDESV (reference sequence). Here the CDR3 DNA reads TGTGCCAGCAGCCCCAGCGGTGAAGCTTTCTTT. Translation: CASSPSGEAFF.

This clone occurred once. The chain joins TRBV3-1 (or the pseudogene TRBV3-2) to TRBJ1-1; D call uncertain. The V gene's germline CDR1 is LGHDT and CDR2 YNNKEL (reference sequence). The CDR3 runs 16 residues. Deletions cut 3 bases from V and 0 bases from J, with 14 bases between. As DNA, the CDR3 is TGTGCCAGCAGCCAGCCGAGTTTGTATATGAACACTGAAGCTTTCTTT. This codes for CASSQPSLYMNTEAFF.

V usage is TRBV5-1 and J usage is TRBJ2-2, with TRBD2 identical over 10 bases. The CDR3 runs to 16 residues. The germline V gene has CDR1 SGHRS and CDR2 YFSETQ. Germline trimming cut 6 bases from V and 5 bases from J; bases unmatched to any gene: 10. CDR3 coding DNA: TGCGCCAGCACCCCAGCGGGAGGGCCAGGAACCGGGGAGCTGTTTTTT. Protein sequence: CASTPAGGPGTGELFF.

The CDR3 DNA reads as TGTGCCAGCAGCTTAATGGGAGTCTACGAGCAGTACTTC. Its translation is CASSLMGVYEQYF. The J gene is TRBJ2-7, the V gene TRBV7-2; TRBD2 might be the D (5 bases). V gave up 2 bases and J gave up 3 bases, with 8 bases separating them. This CDR3 spans 13 amino acids. CDR1 SGHTA and CDR2 FQGNSA come from the germline V gene.

This clone was seen once. The chain links TRBV7-9 to TRBJ2-2; TRBD2 aligns across 7 bases. The trim removed 5 bases at V and 3 bases at J, leaving 9 bases unmatched. The CDR3 is 16 residues long. Germline CDR1 SEHNR, CDR2 FQNEAQ (reference sequence). Here the CDR3 DNA reads TGTGCCAGCAGCCCGACGGGTGGGGGGGACACCGGGGAGCTGTTTTTT. As protein: CASSPTGGGDTGELFF.

The chain combines TRBV28 with TRBJ2-1; TRBD1 matches 7 bases. The CDR3 loop spans 14 amino acids. Germline trimming cut 10 bases from V and 7 bases from J; bases unmatched to any gene: 13. Germline assignment: CDR1 MDHEN and CDR2 SYDVKM. CDR3 residues: CAILQGRVGNEQFF. CDR3 in DNA: TGTGCCATTTTACAGGGGCGGGTGGGAAATGAGCAGTTCTTC.

The chain uses TRBV11-2 and TRBJ1-6, with 7 bases that match TRBD1. The V and J ends lost 3 bases and 5 bases, in that order; junction bases with no gene match: 4. The germline gives CDR1 SGHAT, CDR2 FQNNGV. CDR3 size: 15 residues. CDR3 in amino acids: CASSFRDSDNSPLHF. CDR3 DNA sequence: TGTGCCAGCAGCTTCCGGGACAGTGATAATTCACCCCTCCACTTT.

The V call is TRBV29-1, the J call TRBJ2-3, with D possibly matching TRBD2 (6 bases). Germline CDR1 reads SQVTM; CDR2 reads ANQGSEA. V was clipped by 6 bases and J by 10 bases, with 23 bases between them. This CDR3 contains 14 residues. CDR3 residues: CSVRDRLRERPQYF. In nucleotides, the CDR3 is TGCAGCGTGCGGGACCGCCTAAGGGAGAGGCCGCAGTATTTT.

The V and J genes are TRBV7-2 and TRBJ1-2, with D unresolved. Trimming took off 1 base at V and 2 bases at J, with 8 bases between the two ends. Germline CDR1 reads SGHTA; CDR2 reads FQGNSA. The CDR3 has 14 residues. The CDR3 DNA follows: TGTGCCAGCAGCTTAGATTTCAGAAACTATGGCTACACCTTC. Protein sequence: CASSLDFRNYGYTF.

J is TRBJ1-2 and V is TRBV6-5; the D is unclear. V was trimmed by 4 bases and J by 8 bases, leaving 11 bases between them. Germline CDR1 MNHEY, CDR2 SVGAGI. This CDR3 has 12 residues. The DNA of the CDR3 is TGTGCCAGCAGTTTCCCGTTGGGCGGCTACACCTTC. Translating gives CASSFPLGGYTF.

The chain employs TRBV21-1 and TRBJ2-1; no check of the table's D call, TRBD2, against the DNA was made. TRBV21-1 is described as a pseudogene. The CDR3 sequence is 16 residues long. CDR3 nucleotide sequence: TGTGCCAGCAGCAAAGTGGGACTAGCGGGCTACAATGAGCAGTTCTTC. As protein: CASSKVGLAGYNEQFF.

This clone was seen just once. This chain joins TRBV7-9 and TRBJ1-2; a possible D gene is TRBD1 (5 bases). In germline, CDR1 is SEHNR, CDR2 FQNEAQ (reference sequence). V was clipped by 5 bases and J by 5 bases, with 12 bases between them. This CDR3 is built from 13 residues. This chain's CDR3 is CASSQGFRYGYTF. The DNA of the CDR3 is TGTGCCAGCAGCCAGGGTTTTCGGTATGGCTACACCTTC.

The chain couples TRBV27 to TRBJ1-1; no reliable D call. V was cut by 2 bases and J by 1 base, with 8 bases left in between. Germline values: CDR1 MNHEY, CDR2 SMNVEV (reference sequence). The CDR3 covers 14 residues. The CDR3 coding sequence is TGTGCCAGCAGTTTAATTCGACAGAACACTGAAGCTTTCTTT. This encodes CASSLIRQNTEAFF.

The rearrangement joins TRBV5-5 to TRBJ2-7; 9 bases are shared with TRBD1. The CDR3 loop spans 16 amino acids. The germline CDR1 and CDR2 sequences are SGHKS and YYEKEE (reference sequence). Trimming at V came to 4 bases and at J to 2 bases, leaving 10 bases not matched to a gene. This CDR3 is CASSPRDREGTYEQYF. The CDR3 coding sequence is TGTGCCAGCAGCCCCAGGGACAGGGAGGGAACCTACGAGCAGTACTTC.

The chain has TRBV28 and TRBJ2-2; possible D gene TRBD2, 6 bases. This CDR3 is built from 14 residues. CDR1 and CDR2 from the germline V gene are MDHEN and SYDVKM. Between the trimmed V and J ends, which lost 5 bases and 7 bases, there was a span of 14 bases. As DNA, the CDR3 is TGTGCCAGCAGTGGCACTCCGGGGGTCGGGGAGCTGTTTTTT. Its protein product is CASSGTPGVGELFF. Complete variable domain (other parts from reference TRBV28 and TRBJ2-2): DVKVTQSSRYLVKRTGEKVFLECVQDMDHENMFWYRQDPGLGLRLIYFSYDVKMKEKGDIPEGYSVSREKKERFSLILESASTNQTSMYLCASSGTPGVGELFFGEGSRLTVL.

The chain employs TRBV9 and TRBJ2-1, with D uncertain. Trimming cost V 0 bases and J 6 bases, with 13 bases left between them. The CDR3 contains 15 residues. CDR1 and CDR2 (germline): SGDLS, YYNGEE. CDR3 in DNA: TGTGCCAGCAGCGTAGTGCCTTCAGGTGGCAATGAGCAGTTCTTC. Protein: CASSVVPSGGNEQFF.